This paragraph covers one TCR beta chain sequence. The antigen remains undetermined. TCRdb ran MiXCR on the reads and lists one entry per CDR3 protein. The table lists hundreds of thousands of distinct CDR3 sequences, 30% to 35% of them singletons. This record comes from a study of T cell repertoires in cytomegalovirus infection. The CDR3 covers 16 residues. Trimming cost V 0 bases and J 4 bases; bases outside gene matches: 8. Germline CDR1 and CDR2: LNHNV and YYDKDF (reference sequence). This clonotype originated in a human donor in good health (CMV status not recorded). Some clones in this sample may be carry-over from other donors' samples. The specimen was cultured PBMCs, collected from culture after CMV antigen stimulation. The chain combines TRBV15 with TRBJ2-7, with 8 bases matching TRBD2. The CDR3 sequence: CATSRDGGASFYEQYF. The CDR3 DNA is TGTGCCACCAGCAGAGACGGGGGGGCCAGTTTTTACGAGCAGTACTTC.